Many counts were recorded for the clone carrying this T cell receptor beta chain. TCRdb used MiXCR to reprocess the reads, holding one entry per CDR3 protein. The sample lists fewer than 250,000 distinct CDR3 sequences, more than 25% occurring once. The data belong to a study of kidney transplant recipient with SARS-CoV-2 infection. This CDR3 comprises 16 residues. This receptor was taken from a young adult male patient who had COVID-19 and was a kidney transplant recipient. Part of the T cell pool may stem from the graft donor. Sequencing used a blood sample, obtained at baseline and on roughly day 110 from a kidney transplant recipient. V is TRBV8-2 and J is TRBJ1-2. TRBV8-2 is designated a pseudogene. CDR3 sequence reads: CGSVCLDSRKTYGYTF. Here the CDR3 DNA reads TGTGGCAGTGTGTGTCTTGATAGCCGAAAGACCTATGGCTACACCTTC.